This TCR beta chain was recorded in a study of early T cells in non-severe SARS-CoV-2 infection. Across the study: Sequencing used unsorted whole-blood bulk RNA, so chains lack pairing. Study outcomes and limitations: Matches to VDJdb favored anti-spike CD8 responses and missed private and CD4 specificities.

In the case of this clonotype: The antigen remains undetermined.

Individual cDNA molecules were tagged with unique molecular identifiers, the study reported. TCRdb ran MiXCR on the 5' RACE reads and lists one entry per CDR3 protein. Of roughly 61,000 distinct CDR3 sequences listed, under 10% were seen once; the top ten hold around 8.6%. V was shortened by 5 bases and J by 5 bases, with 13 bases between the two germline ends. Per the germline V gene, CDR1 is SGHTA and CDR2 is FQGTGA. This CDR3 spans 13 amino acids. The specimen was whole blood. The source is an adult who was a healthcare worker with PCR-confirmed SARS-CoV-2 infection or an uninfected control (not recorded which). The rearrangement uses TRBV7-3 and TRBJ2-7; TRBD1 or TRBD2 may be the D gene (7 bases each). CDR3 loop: CASSKQGGNEQYF. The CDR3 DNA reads TGTGCCAGCAGCAAGCAGGGGGGGAACGAGCAGTACTTC.